This TCR beta chain was profiled in a study of T cell responses to AZD1222 COVID-19 vaccine. Note on this clone: The antigen remains undetermined.

Germline trimming cut 0 bases from V and 3 bases from J; bases unmatched to any gene: 7. CDR3 length: 16 residues. Germline V gives CDR1 LGHDT, CDR2 YNNKEL (reference sequence). Libraries were prepared by immunoSEQ multiplex PCR; TCRdb keeps only in-frame clonotypes and omits some of them. The sample shows about 160,000 clones, 92% of them seen only once. Whole-study results and caveats: It should be noted that donors were predominantly white British and more often female, and clonal diversity was possibly underestimated. Per reports, nearly half of all spike-specific TCRs target regions that are unmutated in variants.

The TCR was taken from an adult in good health. This sample comprised peripheral blood, obtained on day 0 of MenACWY control vaccination. The chain couples TRBV3-1 (or the pseudogene TRBV3-2) to TRBJ2-7; 8 nucleotides align to TRBD2. Here the CDR3 reads CASSQDSSGTSYEQYF. The DNA of the CDR3 is TGTGCCAGCAGCCAAGATAGCTCGGGGACTAGCTACGAGCAGTACTTC.